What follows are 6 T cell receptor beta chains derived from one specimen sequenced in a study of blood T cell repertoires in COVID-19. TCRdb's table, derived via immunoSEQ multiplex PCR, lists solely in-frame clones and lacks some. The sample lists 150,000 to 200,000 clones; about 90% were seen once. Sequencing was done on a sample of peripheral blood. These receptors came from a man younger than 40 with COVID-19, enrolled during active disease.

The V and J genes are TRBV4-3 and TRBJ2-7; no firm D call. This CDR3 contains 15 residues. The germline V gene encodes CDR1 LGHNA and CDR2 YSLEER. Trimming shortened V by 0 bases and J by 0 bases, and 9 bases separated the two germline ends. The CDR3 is CASSQERGDSYEQYF. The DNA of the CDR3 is TGCGCCAGCAGCCAAGAACGCGGAGACTCCTACGAGCAGTACTTC.

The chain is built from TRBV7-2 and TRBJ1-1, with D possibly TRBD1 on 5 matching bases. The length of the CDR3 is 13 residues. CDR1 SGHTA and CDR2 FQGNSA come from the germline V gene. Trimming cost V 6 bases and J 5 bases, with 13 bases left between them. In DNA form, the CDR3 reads TGTGCCAGCAGTTCCCCCAGGGTGACTGAAGCTTTCTTT. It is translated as CASSSPRVTEAFF.

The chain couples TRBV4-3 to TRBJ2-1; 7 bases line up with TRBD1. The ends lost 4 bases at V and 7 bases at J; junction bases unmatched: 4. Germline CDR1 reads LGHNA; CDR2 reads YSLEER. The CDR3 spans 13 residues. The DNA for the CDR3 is TGCGCCAGCAGCCTCAACAGGGGTAATGAGCAGTTCTTC. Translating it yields CASSLNRGNEQFF.

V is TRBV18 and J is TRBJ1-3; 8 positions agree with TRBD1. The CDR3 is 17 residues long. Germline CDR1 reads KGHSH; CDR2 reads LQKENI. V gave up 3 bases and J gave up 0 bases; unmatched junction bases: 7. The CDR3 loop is CASSPSTGQDSGNTIYF. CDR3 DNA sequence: TGTGCCAGCTCACCCTCGACGGGACAGGACTCTGGAAACACCATATATTTT.

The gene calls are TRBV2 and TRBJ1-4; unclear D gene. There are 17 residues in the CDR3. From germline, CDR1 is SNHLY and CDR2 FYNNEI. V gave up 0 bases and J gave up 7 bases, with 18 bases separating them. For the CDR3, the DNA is TGTGCCAGCAGTGAAGCGCGGATCGGTGGGTTTGGTGAAAAACTGTTTTTT. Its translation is CASSEARIGGFGEKLFF.

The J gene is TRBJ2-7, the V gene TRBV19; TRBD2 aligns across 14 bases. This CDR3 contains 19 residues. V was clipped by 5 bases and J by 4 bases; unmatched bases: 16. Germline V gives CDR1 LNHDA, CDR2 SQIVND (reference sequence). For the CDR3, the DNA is TGTGCCAGTAGTCTTCGGACAGGGACTAGCGGGAGTAGAGTGTACGAGCAGTACTTC. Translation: CASSLRTGTSGSRVYEQYF.